The clone carrying this T cell receptor beta chain was found many times. Antigen unknown. This entry is derived from a study of regulatory T cells in long-lasting Graves disease. General study points: Owing to a sample size that was small, accuracy may have been reduced. Repertoires from persistent disease leaned toward TRBV28, TRBJ1-2 and TRBJ2-5.

Time point defined: persistent/refractory GD, antithyroid drugs over 5 years with positive TRAb. PBMC-extracted RNA yielded the TCR library. Peripheral blood, around 10 milliliters of it, was drawn into EDTA tubes. Libraries of TCR beta came from iRepertoire HTBI primers plus Arm-PCR of CDR3 regions. TCRdb ran MiXCR on the multiplex PCR reads and lists one entry per CDR3 protein. The table has some 420,000 distinct CDR3 sequences, less than 25% seen once; the top ten hold 13%. Deletions cut 2 bases from V and 14 bases from J, with 19 bases between. This CDR3 is 14 amino acids long. Germline V CDR1 and CDR2: SNHLY, FYNNEI.

This chain links TRBV2 with TRBJ1-3; D is possibly TRBD1 (5 bases). The sample here was peripheral blood mononuclear cells (PBMCs), taken when the disease was refractory, from a patient treated with antithyroid drugs. The TCR originated in a female donor with Graves disease. The CDR3 coding sequence is TGTGCCAGCAGTGAACCGAGGCGGGGGACGCCGCTATATTTT. Translating gives CASSEPRRGTPLYF.